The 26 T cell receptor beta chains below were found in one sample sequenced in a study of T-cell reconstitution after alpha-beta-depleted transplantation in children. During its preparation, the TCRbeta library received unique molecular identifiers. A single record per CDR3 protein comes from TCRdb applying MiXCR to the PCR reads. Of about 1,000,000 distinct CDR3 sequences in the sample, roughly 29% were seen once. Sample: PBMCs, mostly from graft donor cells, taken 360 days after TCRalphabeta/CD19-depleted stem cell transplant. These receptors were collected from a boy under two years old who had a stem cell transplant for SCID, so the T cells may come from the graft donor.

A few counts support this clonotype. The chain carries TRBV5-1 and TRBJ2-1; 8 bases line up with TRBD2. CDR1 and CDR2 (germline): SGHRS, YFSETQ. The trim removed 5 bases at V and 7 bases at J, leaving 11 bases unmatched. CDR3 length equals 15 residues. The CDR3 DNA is TGCGCCAGCAGAATTAGCGGGGAGCCGTGGAATGAGCAGTTCTTC. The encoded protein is CASRISGEPWNEQFF.

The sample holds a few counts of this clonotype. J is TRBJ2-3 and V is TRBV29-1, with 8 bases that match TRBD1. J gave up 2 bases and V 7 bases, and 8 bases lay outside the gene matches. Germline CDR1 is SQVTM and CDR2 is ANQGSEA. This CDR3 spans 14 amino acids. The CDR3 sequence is CSAPGQGNTDTQYF. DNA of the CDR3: TGCAGCGCCCCTGGACAGGGAAACACAGATACGCAGTATTTT.

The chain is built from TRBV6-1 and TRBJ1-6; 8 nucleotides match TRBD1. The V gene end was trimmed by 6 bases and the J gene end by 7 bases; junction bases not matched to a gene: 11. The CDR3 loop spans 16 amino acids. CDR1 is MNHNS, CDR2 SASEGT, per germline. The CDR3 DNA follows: TGTGCCAGCAGCCGTCCCGGGACAGGAAAAAATTCACCCCTCCACTTT. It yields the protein CASSRPGTGKNSPLHF.

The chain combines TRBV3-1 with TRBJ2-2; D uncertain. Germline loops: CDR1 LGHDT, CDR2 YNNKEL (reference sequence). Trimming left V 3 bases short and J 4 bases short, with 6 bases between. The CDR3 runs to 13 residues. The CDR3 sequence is CASSHLSTGELFF. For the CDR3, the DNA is TGTGCCAGCAGCCATCTTAGCACCGGGGAGCTGTTTTTT.

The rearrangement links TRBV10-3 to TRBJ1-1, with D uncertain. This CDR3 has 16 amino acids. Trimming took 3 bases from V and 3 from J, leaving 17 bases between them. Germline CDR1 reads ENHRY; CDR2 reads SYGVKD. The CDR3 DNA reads TGTGCCATCAGTGATCCCGGCAGTATAGAGGACACTGAAGCTTTCTTT. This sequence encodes CAISDPGSIEDTEAFF.

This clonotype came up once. Here the CDR3 DNA reads TGTGCCAGCAGCCCCTTCCCCAGGGGGCCCACCTACGAGCAGTACTTC. Translating gives CASSPFPRGPTYEQYF. The chain carries TRBV7-8 and TRBJ2-7, with 8 bases fitting TRBD1. The V gene end was trimmed by 5 bases and the J gene end by 2 bases; junction bases not matched to a gene: 11. Germline V lookup: CDR1 SGHVS, CDR2 FQNEAQ. This CDR3 spans 16 amino acids.

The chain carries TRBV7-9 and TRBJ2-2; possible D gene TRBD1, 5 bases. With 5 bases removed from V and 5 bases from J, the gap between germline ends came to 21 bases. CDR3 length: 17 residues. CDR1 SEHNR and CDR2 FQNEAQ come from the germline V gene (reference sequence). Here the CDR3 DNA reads TGTGCCAGCAGCCGGAATTCCGGAGTCAGGGCAACCGGGGAGCTGTTTTTT. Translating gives CASSRNSGVRATGELFF.

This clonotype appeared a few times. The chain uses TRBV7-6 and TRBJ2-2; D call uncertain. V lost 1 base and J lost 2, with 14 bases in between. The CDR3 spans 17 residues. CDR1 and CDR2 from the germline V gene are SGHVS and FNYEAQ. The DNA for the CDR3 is TGTGCCAGCAGCTTAGTGCCACCGGGTCTAAACACCGGGGAGCTGTTTTTT. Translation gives CASSLVPPGLNTGELFF.

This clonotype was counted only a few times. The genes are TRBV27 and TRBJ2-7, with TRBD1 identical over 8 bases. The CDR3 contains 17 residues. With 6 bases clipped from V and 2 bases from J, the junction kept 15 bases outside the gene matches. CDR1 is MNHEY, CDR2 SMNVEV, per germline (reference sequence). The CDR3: CASSPALDRVRTYEQYF. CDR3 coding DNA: TGTGCCAGCAGCCCGGCCCTGGACAGGGTGAGGACCTACGAGCAGTACTTC.

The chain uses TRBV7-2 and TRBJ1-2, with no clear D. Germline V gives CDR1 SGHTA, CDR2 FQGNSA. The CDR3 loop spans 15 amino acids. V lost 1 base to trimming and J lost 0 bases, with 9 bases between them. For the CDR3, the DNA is TGTGCCAGCAGCTTAGGCGGAACAGCTAACTATGGCTACACCTTC. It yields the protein CASSLGGTANYGYTF.

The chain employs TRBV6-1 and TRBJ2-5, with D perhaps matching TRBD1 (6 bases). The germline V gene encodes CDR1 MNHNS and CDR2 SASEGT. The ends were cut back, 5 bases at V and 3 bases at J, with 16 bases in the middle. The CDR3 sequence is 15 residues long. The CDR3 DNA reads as TGTGCCAGCAGTTACGCCGCTTCAGGGGAAGAGACCCAGTACTTC. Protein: CASSYAASGEETQYF.

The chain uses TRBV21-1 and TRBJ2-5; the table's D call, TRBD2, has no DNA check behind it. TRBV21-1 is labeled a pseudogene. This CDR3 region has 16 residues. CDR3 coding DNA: TGTGCCAGCACCCCACCTCTAGCGGGGGAGCAAGAGACCCAGTACTTC. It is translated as CASTPPLAGEQETQYF.

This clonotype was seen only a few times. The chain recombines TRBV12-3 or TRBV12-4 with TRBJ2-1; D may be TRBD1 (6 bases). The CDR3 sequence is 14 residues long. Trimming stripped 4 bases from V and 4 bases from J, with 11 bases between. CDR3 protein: CASSWGQHYNEQFF. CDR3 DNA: TGTGCCAGCAGTTGGGGGCAGCATTACAATGAGCAGTTCTTC.

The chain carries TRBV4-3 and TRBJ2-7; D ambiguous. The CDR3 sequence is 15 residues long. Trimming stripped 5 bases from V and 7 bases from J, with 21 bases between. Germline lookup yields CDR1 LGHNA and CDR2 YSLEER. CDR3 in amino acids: CASSSLGRRAHEQYF. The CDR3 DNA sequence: TGCGCCAGCAGCTCCCTCGGCCGGAGAGCTCATGAGCAGTACTTC.

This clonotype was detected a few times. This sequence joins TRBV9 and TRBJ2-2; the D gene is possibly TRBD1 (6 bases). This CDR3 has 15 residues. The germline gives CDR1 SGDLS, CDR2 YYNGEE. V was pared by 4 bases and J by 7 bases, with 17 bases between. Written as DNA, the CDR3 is TGTGCCAGCAGCCTTGGACAGAAGGGTGGCGGGGAGCTGTTTTTT. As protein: CASSLGQKGGGELFF.

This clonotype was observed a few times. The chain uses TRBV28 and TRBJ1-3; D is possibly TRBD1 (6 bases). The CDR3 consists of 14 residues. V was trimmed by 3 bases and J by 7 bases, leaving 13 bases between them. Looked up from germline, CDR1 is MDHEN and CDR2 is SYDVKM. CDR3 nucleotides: TGTGCCAGCAGTTTGAGGAAAAGGGGGAACACCATATATTTT. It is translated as CASSLRKRGNTIYF.

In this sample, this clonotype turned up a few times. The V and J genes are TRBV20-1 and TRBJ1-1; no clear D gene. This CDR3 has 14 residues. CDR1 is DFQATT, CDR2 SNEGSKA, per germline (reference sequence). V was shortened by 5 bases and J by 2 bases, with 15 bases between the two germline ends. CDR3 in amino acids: CSASSGMINTEAFF. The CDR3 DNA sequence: TGCAGTGCTTCCTCCGGGATGATAAACACTGAAGCTTTCTTT.

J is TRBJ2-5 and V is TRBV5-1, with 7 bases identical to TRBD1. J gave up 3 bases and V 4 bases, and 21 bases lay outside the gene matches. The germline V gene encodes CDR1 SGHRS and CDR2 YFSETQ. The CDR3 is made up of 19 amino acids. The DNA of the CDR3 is TGCGCCAGCAGCCTCTATCCGACAGGGTCTAATCCGCCCAAAGAGACCCAGTACTTC. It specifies CASSLYPTGSNPPKETQYF.

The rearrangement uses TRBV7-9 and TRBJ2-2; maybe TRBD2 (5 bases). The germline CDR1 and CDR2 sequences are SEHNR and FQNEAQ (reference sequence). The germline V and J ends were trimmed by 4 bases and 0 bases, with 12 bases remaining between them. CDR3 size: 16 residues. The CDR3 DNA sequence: TGTGCCAGCAGCTCCAATCTAGCCGCGAACACCGGGGAGCTGTTTTTT. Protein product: CASSSNLAANTGELFF.

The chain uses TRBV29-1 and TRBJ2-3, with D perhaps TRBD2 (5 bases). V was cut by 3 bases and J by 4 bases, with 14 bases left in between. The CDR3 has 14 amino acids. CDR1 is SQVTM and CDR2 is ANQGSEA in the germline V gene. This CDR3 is CSVDWRGLADTQYF. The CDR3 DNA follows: TGCAGCGTTGATTGGCGAGGGTTGGCAGATACGCAGTATTTT.

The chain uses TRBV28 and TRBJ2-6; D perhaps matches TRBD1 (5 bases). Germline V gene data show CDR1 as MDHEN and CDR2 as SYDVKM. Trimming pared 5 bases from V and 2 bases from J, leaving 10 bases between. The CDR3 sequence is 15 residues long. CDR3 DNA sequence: TGTGCCAGCAGTCGCAGGGTTGCTGGGGCCAACGTCCTGACTTTC. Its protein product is CASSRRVAGANVLTF.

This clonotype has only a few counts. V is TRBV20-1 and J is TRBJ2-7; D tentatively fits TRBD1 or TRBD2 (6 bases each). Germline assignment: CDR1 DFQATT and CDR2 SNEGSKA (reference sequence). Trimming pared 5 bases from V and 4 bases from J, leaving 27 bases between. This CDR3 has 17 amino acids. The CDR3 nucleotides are TGCAGTGCTGGTACCCCCATAGGGGGGAACCGAGGATACGAGCAGTACTTC. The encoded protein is CSAGTPIGGNRGYEQYF.

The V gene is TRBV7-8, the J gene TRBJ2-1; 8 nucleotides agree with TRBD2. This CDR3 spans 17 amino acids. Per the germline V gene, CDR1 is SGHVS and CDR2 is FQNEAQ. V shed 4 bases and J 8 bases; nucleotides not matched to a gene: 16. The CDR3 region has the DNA TGTGCCAGCAGCTCCAGGGGCAGCGGGGGCCTCTGGTATGAGCAGTTCTTC. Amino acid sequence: CASSSRGSGGLWYEQFF.

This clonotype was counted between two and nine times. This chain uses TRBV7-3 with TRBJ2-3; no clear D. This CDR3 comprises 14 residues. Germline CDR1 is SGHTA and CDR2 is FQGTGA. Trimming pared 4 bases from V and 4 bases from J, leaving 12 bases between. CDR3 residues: CASSSRVGPDTQYF. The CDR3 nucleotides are TGTGCCAGCAGCTCACGGGTAGGGCCAGATACGCAGTATTTT.

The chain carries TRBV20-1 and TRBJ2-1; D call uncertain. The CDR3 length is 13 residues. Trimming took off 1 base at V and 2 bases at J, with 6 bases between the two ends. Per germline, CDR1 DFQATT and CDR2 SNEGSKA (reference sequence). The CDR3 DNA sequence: TGCAGTGCTAGAGCAGGACCCTACAATGAGCAGTTCTTC. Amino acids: CSARAGPYNEQFF.

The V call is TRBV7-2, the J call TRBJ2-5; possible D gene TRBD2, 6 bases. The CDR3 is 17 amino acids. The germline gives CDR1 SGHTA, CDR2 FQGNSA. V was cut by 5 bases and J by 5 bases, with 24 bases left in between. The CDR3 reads CASSARAAGDSRETQYF. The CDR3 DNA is TGTGCCAGCAGCGCCCGTGCAGCGGGCGACAGCAGGGAGACCCAGTACTTC.